These 26 T cell receptor beta chains share one sample of origin, sequenced in a study of cytomegalovirus exposure and HLA in healthy donors. The PCR had 60 Vbeta and 13 Jbeta primers. Assay used: immunoSEQ multiplex PCR; TCRdb lists only in-frame clones, some missing. The data show tens of thousands of clones, and the top ten clones hold 9% to 15%. Sequencing was done on a sample of PBMCs. All receptors derive from an older woman in good health and CMV-seropositive.

The chain uses TRBV4-1 and TRBJ2-7; 9 nucleotides agree with TRBD1. Germline V gene lookup returns CDR1 MGHRA and CDR2 YSYEKL. Germline trimming cut 2 bases from V and 5 bases from J; bases unmatched to any gene: 16. This CDR3 spans 18 amino acids. CDR3 coding DNA: TGCGCCAGCAGCCAACTCGGACAGGGGTCACCCCTGTCCCACGAGCAGTACTTC. Protein product: CASSQLGQGSPLSHEQYF.

The V and J genes are TRBV7-9 and TRBJ1-2, with D maybe TRBD1 (6 bases). Germline loops: CDR1 SEHNR, CDR2 FQNEAQ (reference sequence). V gave up 2 bases and J gave up 4 bases, with 11 bases separating them. The CDR3 extends over 14 amino acids. CDR3 loop: CASSLSGESYGYTF. CDR3 DNA: TGTGCCAGCAGCTTATCAGGGGAGTCCTATGGCTACACCTTC. Full variable domain (remainder filled in from reference TRBV7-9 and TRBJ1-2): DTGVSQNPRHKITKRGQNVTFRCDPISEHNRLYWYRQTLGQGPEFLTYFQNEAQLEKSRLLSDRFSAERPKGSFSTLEIQRTEQGDSAMYLCASSLSGESYGYTFGSGTRLTVV.

The chain uses TRBV5-1 and TRBJ1-1, with D perhaps TRBD1 (5 bases). CDR3 size: 15 residues. The V gene lost 0 bases and the J gene lost 0 bases, with 9 bases spanning the gap. The germline V gene has CDR1 SGHRS and CDR2 YFSETQ. CDR3 loop: CASSLEGDMNTEAFF. The CDR3 DNA reads as TGCGCCAGCAGCTTGGAAGGGGATATGAACACTGAAGCTTTCTTT.

The chain links TRBV7-6 to TRBJ2-7; 7 bases are shared with TRBD1. The CDR3 length is 14 residues. The germline V gene encodes CDR1 SGHVS and CDR2 FNYEAQ. V dropped 4 bases and J dropped 3; count of bases not matched to a gene: 6. The CDR3 is CASSYAGGSYEQYF. The CDR3 DNA follows: TGTGCCAGCAGCTATGCAGGGGGTAGCTACGAGCAGTACTTC.

This chain connects TRBV5-5 to TRBJ1-5; D not resolved. CDR3 length: 15 residues. Germline V gives CDR1 SGHKS, CDR2 YYEKEE (reference sequence). V was trimmed by 0 bases and J by 0 bases, leaving 7 bases between them. This CDR3 is CASSLGPSSNQPQHF. The CDR3 nucleotides read TGTGCCAGCAGCTTGGGGCCCTCTAGCAATCAGCCCCAGCATTTT. The entire variable domain, with the rest obtained from reference TRBV5-5 and TRBJ1-5, is as follows: DAGVTQSPTHLIKTRGQQVTLRCSPISGHKSVSWYQQVLGQGPQFIFQYYEKEERGRGNFPDRFSARQFPNYSSELNVNALLLGDSALYLCASSLGPSSNQPQHFGDGTRLSIL.

This sequence joins TRBV18 and TRBJ1-5; D not resolved. The CDR3 runs to 16 residues. Trimming left V 0 bases short and J 3 bases short, with 12 bases between. Germline assignment: CDR1 KGHSH and CDR2 LQKENI. The CDR3 bases are TGTGCCAGCTCACCACCCCCCGGGAGAGTCAATCAGCCCCAGCATTTT. It encodes CASSPPPGRVNQPQHF.

The rearrangement links TRBV7-2 to TRBJ1-6, with D possibly TRBD1 on 6 matching bases. CDR1 and CDR2 (germline): SGHTA, FQGNSA. The CDR3 covers 17 residues. The V end lost 1 base, the J end lost 3 bases, and 13 bases lay between the germline ends. The DNA for the CDR3 is TGTGCCAGCAGCTTAGAAATCGGACAGAACTATAATTCACCCCTCCACTTT. It encodes CASSLEIGQNYNSPLHF. The variable domain in full, with the rest retrieved from reference TRBV7-2 and TRBJ1-6, is GAGVSQSPSNKVTEKGKDVELRCDPISGHTALYWYRQSLGQGLEFLIYFQGNSAPDKSGLPSDRFSAERTGGSVSTLTIQRTQQEDSAVYLCASSLEIGQNYNSPLHFGNGTRLTVT.

This chain uses TRBV14 with TRBJ1-1; possible D gene TRBD1, 6 bases. Germline V gene data show CDR1 as SGHDN and CDR2 as FVKESK. Trimming took off 4 bases at V and 5 bases at J, with 17 bases between the two ends. This CDR3 spans 15 amino acids. The CDR3 nucleotides are TGTGCCAGCAGCCCAGTCCAGGGGAAAGGAACTGAAGCTTTCTTT. Protein sequence: CASSPVQGKGTEAFF.

The chain recombines TRBV4-1 with TRBJ2-2; 12 nucleotides match TRBD2. With V trimmed by 1 base and J by 7 bases, 4 bases remained unmatched. Germline V gives CDR1 MGHRA, CDR2 YSYEKL. This CDR3 is built from 16 residues. The CDR3 coding sequence is TGCGCCAGCAGCCAAGGTTGGACTAGCGGGGTCGGGGAGCTGTTTTTT. Its translation: CASSQGWTSGVGELFF.

The chain employs TRBV6-5 and TRBJ2-7, with 7 bases aligning to TRBD1. CDR1 MNHEY and CDR2 SVGAGI come from the germline V gene. The trim removed 5 bases at V and 2 bases at J, leaving 6 bases unmatched. The CDR3 sequence is 14 residues long. The CDR3 nucleotides are TGTGCCAGCAGTGTCCGGGACAGAACCTACGAGCAGTACTTC. The encoded protein is CASSVRDRTYEQYF.

The chain has TRBV7-9 and TRBJ1-5; 10 bases line up with TRBD1. From germline, CDR1 is SEHNR and CDR2 FQNEAQ (reference sequence). The CDR3 consists of 17 residues. The ends lost 1 base at V and 4 bases at J; junction bases unmatched: 7. CDR3 nucleotides: TGTGCCAGCAGCTTAGGGTCCGGGACAGGGGAAAATCAGCCCCAGCATTTT. Residues: CASSLGSGTGENQPQHF.

The chain employs TRBV23-1 and TRBJ2-7; D is uncertain. TRBV23-1 is labeled an ORF, and its function is uncertain. Trimming shortened V by 2 bases and J by 5 bases, and 13 bases separated the two germline ends. CDR3 length: 14 amino acids. CDR3 sequence: CASSQTSRGDEQYF. The CDR3 DNA reads TGCGCCAGCAGTCAAACCTCTAGAGGTGACGAGCAGTACTTC.

The V gene is TRBV19, the J gene TRBJ1-2, with a tentative D call TRBD1 (6 bases). This CDR3 region has 16 residues. The V and J ends lost 3 bases and 0 bases respectively, with 14 bases between them. In germline, CDR1 is LNHDA, CDR2 SQIVND (reference sequence). The CDR3 is CASSIPQGKANYGYTF. The CDR3 region has the DNA TGTGCCAGTAGTATTCCACAGGGTAAAGCTAACTATGGCTACACCTTC. Filled out from reference TRBV19 and TRBJ1-2, the complete variable domain reads DGGITQSPKYLFRKEGQNVTLSCEQNLNHDAMYWYRQDPGQGLRLIYYSQIVNDFQKGDIAEGYSVSREKKESFPLTVTSAQKNPTAFYLCASSIPQGKANYGYTFGSGTRLTVV.

This chain joins TRBV27 and TRBJ1-1; 9 bases map to TRBD1. From germline, CDR1 is MNHEY and CDR2 SMNVEV (reference sequence). V gave up 3 bases and J gave up 1 base; unmatched junction bases: 6. The CDR3 is 16 amino acids. The CDR3 DNA reads as TGTGCCAGCAGTTTCCGGCGGGGACAGGGGAACACTGAAGCTTTCTTT. It codes for CASSFRRGQGNTEAFF.

V and J are TRBV19 and TRBJ2-7, with 10 nucleotides matching TRBD1. The CDR3 sequence is 15 residues long. Trimming took 3 bases from V and 3 from J; bases not matched to a gene: 5. Germline V gene sequence: CDR1 LNHDA, CDR2 SQIVND (reference sequence). The CDR3 here is CASSIDGTGVYEQYF. The CDR3 DNA reads as TGTGCCAGTAGTATTGATGGGACAGGGGTCTACGAGCAGTACTTC.

The V and J genes are TRBV2 and TRBJ2-7; a weak D match, TRBD1 (7 bases). V was cut by 11 bases and J by 4 bases, with 21 bases left in between. CDR1 and CDR2 (germline): SNHLY, FYNNEI. CDR3 size: 14 residues. The CDR3 DNA follows: TGTGCCGGATCGACAGGGAGGATTTATTACGAGCAGTACTTC. Its translation: CAGSTGRIYYEQYF.

V and J are TRBV7-9 and TRBJ1-2; 8 nucleotides agree with TRBD1. Trimming at V came to 0 bases and at J to 7 bases, leaving 7 bases not matched to a gene. CDR3 length equals 15 residues. Germline V CDR1 and CDR2: SEHNR, FQNEAQ (reference sequence). CDR3 protein: CASSLAAGTGGGYTF. CDR3 DNA sequence: TGTGCCAGCAGCTTAGCGGCCGGGACAGGAGGTGGCTACACCTTC. The full variable domain, completed using reference TRBV7-9 and TRBJ1-2, is DTGVSQNPRHKITKRGQNVTFRCDPISEHNRLYWYRQTLGQGPEFLTYFQNEAQLEKSRLLSDRFSAERPKGSFSTLEIQRTEQGDSAMYLCASSLAAGTGGGYTFGSGTRLTVV.

The rearrangement links TRBV6-5 to TRBJ1-2; no firm D call. Trimming took 2 bases from V and 10 from J, leaving 8 bases between them. This CDR3 is 11 amino acids long. Germline V CDR1 and CDR2: MNHEY, SVGAGI. CDR3 DNA sequence: TGTGCCAGCAGTTACGGCGGAGACTACACCTTC. Its translation is CASSYGGDYTF.

The chain is built from TRBV2 and TRBJ1-1; no clear D gene. The CDR3 totals 13 residues. V gave up 7 bases and J gave up 1 base, with 10 bases separating them. The V gene's germline CDR1 is SNHLY and CDR2 FYNNEI. The CDR3 sequence is CASKEDPNTEAFF. In nucleotides, the CDR3 is TGTGCCAGCAAAGAGGATCCGAACACTGAAGCTTTCTTT. Based on the CDR3 plus reference TRBV2 and TRBJ1-1, the full variable domain is EPEVTQTPSHQVTQMGQEVILRCVPISNHLYFYWYRQILGQKVEFLVSFYNNEISEKSEIFDDQFSVERPDGSNFTLKIRSTKLEDSAMYFCASKEDPNTEAFFGQGTRLTVV.

This chain connects TRBV4-1 to TRBJ1-4; TRBD1 matches 10 bases. Germline lookup yields CDR1 MGHRA and CDR2 YSYEKL. The CDR3 is made up of 17 amino acids. V was pared by 1 base and J by 3 bases, with 5 bases of the junction left unmatched. The CDR3 is CASSQGLGTGANEKLFF. The CDR3 nucleotides read TGCGCCAGCAGCCAAGGCCTTGGGACAGGGGCTAATGAAAAACTGTTTTTT.

The J gene is TRBJ1-2, the V gene TRBV11-2, with D possibly being TRBD1 (6 bases). CDR3 length: 13 residues. V lost 6 bases and J lost 5, with 13 bases in between. Germline CDR1 and CDR2: SGHAT and FQNNGV. For the CDR3, the DNA is TGTGCCAGCAGTCTAGGGGGAGGGTATGGCTACACCTTC. This sequence encodes CASSLGGGYGYTF. The variable domain in full, with the rest retrieved from reference TRBV11-2 and TRBJ1-2, is EAGVAQSPRYKIIEKRQSVAFWCNPISGHATLYWYQQILGQGPKLLIQFQNNGVVDDSQLPKDRFSAERLKGVDSTLKIQPAKLEDSAVYLCASSLGGGYGYTFGSGTRLTVV.

V usage is TRBV29-1 and J usage is TRBJ1-2; a weak D match, TRBD1 (5 bases). V was cut by 3 bases and J by 0 bases, with 14 bases left in between. The germline gives CDR1 SQVTM, CDR2 ANQGSEA. This CDR3 is built from 15 residues. The CDR3 bases are TGCAGCGTTGATCTTCCAACGGGGGCTAACTATGGCTACACCTTC. It yields the protein CSVDLPTGANYGYTF.

The chain carries TRBV4-2 and TRBJ2-3; D is perhaps TRBD2 (5 bases). Trimming removed 3 bases at V and 4 bases at J, with 11 bases between. The CDR3 runs 14 residues. CDR1 and CDR2 (germline): LGHNA, YNFKEQ. This CDR3 reads CASSQGNSADTQYF. Written as DNA, the CDR3 is TGTGCCAGCAGCCAGGGGAATAGCGCAGATACGCAGTATTTT.

This chain joins TRBV28 and TRBJ2-7, with 8 bases lining up with TRBD1. Germline V gene lookup returns CDR1 MDHEN and CDR2 SYDVKM. Trimming removed 5 bases from V and 4 bases from J; junction bases left unmatched: 13. The CDR3 has 16 amino acids. CDR3: CASSLSEGQAFYEQYF. The CDR3 nucleotides are TGTGCCAGCAGTCTTTCCGAGGGACAGGCCTTTTACGAGCAGTACTTC.

This rearrangement joins TRBV19 to TRBJ2-5; 7 nucleotides line up with TRBD2. V trimming: 3 bases; J trimming: 1 base; junction bases outside the gene matches: 8. The CDR3 loop spans 16 amino acids. Germline CDR1 LNHDA, CDR2 SQIVND (reference sequence). The CDR3 nucleotides read TGTGCCAGTAGTATCCGGGGGGAAGGGAGCCAAGAGACCCAGTACTTC. This gives the protein CASSIRGEGSQETQYF. Full variable domain (remainder filled in from reference TRBV19 and TRBJ2-5): DGGITQSPKYLFRKEGQNVTLSCEQNLNHDAMYWYRQDPGQGLRLIYYSQIVNDFQKGDIAEGYSVSREKKESFPLTVTSAQKNPTAFYLCASSIRGEGSQETQYFGPGTRLLVL.

The V gene is TRBV19, the J gene TRBJ1-4; 7 bases match TRBD1. V gave up 7 bases and J gave up 7 bases; unmatched junction bases: 6. This CDR3 is 13 amino acids long. CDR1 is LNHDA, CDR2 SQIVND, per germline (reference sequence). Here the CDR3 reads CASNRQGGEKLFF. In DNA, the CDR3 is TGTGCCAGTAACAGACAGGGAGGTGAAAAACTGTTTTTT.